This TCR beta chain was sequenced in a study of blood T cell repertoires in COVID-19. Study at large: Samples taken during acute and convalescent COVID-19 were collected in the United States, Italy and Spain. The cDNA or gDNA used as material had been derived from T cells, B-cell-depleted T cells, or PBMCs.

Seattle patient enrollment occurred during active infection, with longitudinal follow-up thereafter. V lost 5 bases, J lost 0 bases, and 20 bases lay in between. The CDR3 runs 18 residues. In germline, CDR1 is MNHNY, CDR2 SVGAGI (reference sequence). In the original analysis: For nucleated cells, counts were estimated from reference gene primer amplification. Libraries were prepared by immunoSEQ multiplex PCR; TCRdb keeps only in-frame clonotypes and omits some of them. V and J calls and clone size follow that table, whereas D and trimming were derived from the DNA. The sample includes under 250,000 clones, roughly 88% of them seen just once.

The clonotype originates from a middle-aged man with COVID-19, enrolled during active disease. Sequencing used peripheral blood. J is TRBJ1-3 and V is TRBV6-6, with D maybe TRBD1 (5 bases). In DNA, the CDR3 is TGTGCCAGCAGTCCCCTACTACCCGGACACCTCTCTGGAAACACCATATATTTT. The encoded protein is CASSPLLPGHLSGNTIYF.